The 13 T cell receptor beta chains below were found in one sample sequenced in a study of CD8 T cells in ankylosing spondylitis. One entry per CDR3 protein results from TCRdb running MiXCR on the 5' RACE reads. The sample has fewer than 200,000 distinct CDR3 sequences, 15% to 20% seen once. Sequencing was performed on blood, either unsorted or a sorted T cell fraction (not recorded which). These receptor sequences come from a male donor aged 5 to 29 with ankylosing spondylitis or in good health (not recorded which).

This clonotype was detected many times. This chain joins TRBV7-2 and TRBJ2-7, with D possibly matching TRBD1 (5 bases). The CDR3 has 13 amino acids. The germline V gene has CDR1 SGHTA and CDR2 FQGNSA. Between the trimmed V and J ends, which lost 4 bases and 2 bases, there was a span of 9 bases. The CDR3 DNA reads TGTGCCAGCAGCTCGACAGTGACCTACGAGCAGTACGTC. Translated: CASSSTVTYEQYV.

The V gene is TRBV9, the J gene TRBJ2-1; the D is unclear. CDR3 size: 13 residues. Germline assignment: CDR1 SGDLS and CDR2 YYNGEE. V dropped 1 base and J dropped 7 bases, with 9 bases sitting between them. The CDR3 bases are TGTGCCAGCAGCGTACTTTCAGGAAATGAGCAGTTCTTC. It translates to CASSVLSGNEQFF.

Only a few counts were recorded for this clonotype. The V gene is TRBV7-3, the J gene TRBJ2-1; a weak D match, TRBD2 (5 bases). There are 15 residues in the CDR3. V was cut by 0 bases and J by 8 bases, with 14 bases left in between. Germline values: CDR1 SGHTA, CDR2 FQGTGA. The CDR3 region is CASSLTKGSVHEQFF. CDR3 DNA: TGTGCCAGCAGCTTAACGAAGGGTAGCGTCCATGAGCAGTTCTTC.

The chain uses TRBV15 and TRBJ2-7; D remains unclear. Germline CDR1 LNHNV, CDR2 YYDKDF (reference sequence). The CDR3 spans 15 residues. The ends were cut back, 3 bases at V and 4 bases at J, with 16 bases in the middle. The CDR3 nucleotides are TGTGCCACCAGCAGCAGGACCCCCCGAGGATACGAGCAGTACGTC. It specifies CATSSRTPRGYEQYV.

This chain uses TRBV2 with TRBJ1-1; D might be TRBD1 (6 bases). From germline, CDR1 is SNHLY and CDR2 FYNNEI. The V end was cut by 0 bases, the J end by 1 base, with 18 bases between. This CDR3 comprises 18 residues. The CDR3 DNA reads TGTGCCAGCAGTGAAGCGCTTCAGGGGCGAGCAGCGAACACTGAAGCTTTCTTT. Translating gives CASSEALQGRAANTEAFF.

Ten or more counts support this clonotype. The chain uses TRBV20-1 and TRBJ1-4; 9 bases agree with TRBD1. V lost 3 bases and J lost 5; bases outside the gene matches: 4. This CDR3 contains 14 residues. The germline CDR1 and CDR2 sequences are DFQATT and SNEGSKA (reference sequence). DNA for the CDR3: TGCAGTGCTAGTCTGACAGGGGGGAATGAAAAACTGTTTTTT. It yields the protein CSASLTGGNEKLFF.

V gene TRBV5-1 combines with J gene TRBJ1-4; D gene uncertain. V was clipped by 4 bases and J by 4 bases, with 8 bases between them. This CDR3 is 13 amino acids long. CDR1 SGHRS and CDR2 YFSETQ come from the germline V gene. The DNA of the CDR3 is TGCGCCAGCAGCCGCGGGATTAATGAAAAACTGTTTTTT. Protein: CASSRGINEKLFF.

This clonotype was observed at least ten times. J is TRBJ2-5 and V is TRBV5-1; TRBD2 matches at 15 bases. CDR1 SGHRS and CDR2 YFSETQ come from the germline V gene. V dropped 7 bases and J dropped 5; count of bases not matched to a gene: 9. This CDR3 has 16 amino acids. The CDR3 protein is CASAGLAGGPMETQYF. Written as DNA, the CDR3 is TGCGCCAGCGCTGGACTAGCGGGAGGGCCGATGGAGACCCAGTACTTC.

This clonotype turned up a few times. This chain uses TRBV6-2 or TRBV6-3 with TRBJ2-5; TRBD1 matches at 7 bases. The CDR3 covers 13 residues. Trimming took 6 bases from V and 3 from J; bases not matched to a gene: 4. Germline V gene lookup returns CDR1 MNHEY and CDR2 SVGEGT. CDR3 sequence reads: CASRGQLEETQYF. The CDR3 DNA reads as TGTGCCAGCAGGGGACAGTTAGAAGAGACCCAGTACTTC.

At least ten counts were recorded for this clonotype. The genes are TRBV15 and TRBJ2-7, with 7 positions matching TRBD1. The length of the CDR3 is 13 residues. In germline, CDR1 is LNHNV, CDR2 YYDKDF (reference sequence). J lost 3 bases, V lost 5 bases, and 4 bases had no gene match. For the CDR3, the DNA is TGTGCCACCAGCCTGGACAGGTTCTACGAGCAGTACTTC. It specifies CATSLDRFYEQYF. The full variable domain, completed using reference TRBV15 and TRBJ2-7, is DAMVIQNPRYQVTQFGKPVTLSCSQTLNHNVMYWYQQKSSQAPKLLFHYYDKDFNNEADTPDNFQSRRPNTSFCFLDIRSPGLGDTAMYLCATSLDRFYEQYFGPGTRLTVT.

This clonotype was seen many times. The chain links TRBV20-1 to TRBJ1-1; D ambiguous. There are 11 residues in the CDR3. Looked up from germline, CDR1 is DFQATT and CDR2 is SNEGSKA (reference sequence). The CDR3 protein is CTNSGGTEAFF. In DNA form, the CDR3 reads TGCACCAACTCGGGCGGCACTGAAGCTTTCTTT.

This clonotype was seen once. This sequence joins TRBV6-5 and TRBJ2-2, with 12 bases that match TRBD1. The CDR3 has 16 amino acids. Unmatched junction bases numbered 4, after V lost 5 bases and J lost 3 bases. Germline V CDR1 and CDR2: MNHEY, SVGAGI. This CDR3 reads CASSRGQGADTGELFF. In nucleotides, the CDR3 is TGTGCCAGCAGTCGGGGACAGGGGGCGGACACCGGGGAGCTGTTTTTT.

This clonotype was seen at least ten times. The chain couples TRBV29-1 to TRBJ2-3; TRBD2 agrees at 12 bases. The CDR3 extends over 17 amino acids. Germline trimming cut 3 bases from V and 4 bases from J; bases unmatched to any gene: 11. Germline-derived CDR1 and CDR2 are SQVTM and ANQGSEA. The CDR3 region has the DNA TGCAGCGTTGAGATAATTAGACTAGCGGGAGTTCCAGATACGCAGTATTTT. This translates into CSVEIIRLAGVPDTQYF.